One and the same sample provided the 30 T cell receptor beta chains below, sequenced in a study of vaccination effects on CD4 cells after COVID-19. Their recognized antigens are unknown. CD4+ T cells specific for antigen were expanded with viral peptide pools by the ViraFEST assay before sequencing. Isolation of CD4+ T cells took place after about nine days of culture. This person's SARS-CoV-2 infection, confirmed by PCR, occurred between March and December 2020. Measured with immunoSEQ multiplex PCR; TCRdb has only the in-frame clones, and not every one. The sample contains around 50,000 clones, 75% to 85% of which appear only once. Specimen: CD4+ T cells from PBMCs cultured with HIV peptides, collected before COVID-19 vaccination. Stated subset: HIV-1 Nef peptide pool negative control/reference culture. These receptors were taken from a human donor who had a prior SARS-CoV-2 infection.

DNA of the CDR3: TGTGCCAGCAGTGAAGACCGACTAGCGGGAGGGGGTAGCACAGATACGCAGTATTTT. This encodes CASSEDRLAGGGSTDTQYF. The rearrangement joins TRBV2 to TRBJ2-3; 14 nucleotides match TRBD2. V shed 1 base, J shed 0 bases, and the junction held 6 bases outside the gene matches. Germline V CDR1 and CDR2: SNHLY, FYNNEI. The CDR3 has 19 amino acids.

This sequence joins TRBV19 and TRBJ1-1, with TRBD1 identical over 8 bases. Germline loops: CDR1 LNHDA, CDR2 SQIVND (reference sequence). The CDR3 is 14 residues long. Trimming removed 4 bases from V and 5 bases from J; junction bases left unmatched: 6. The DNA of the CDR3 is TGTGCCAGTAGTAGAGGACAGGGCGTTACTGAAGCTTTCTTT. As protein: CASSRGQGVTEAFF.

The chain employs TRBV5-5 and TRBJ2-3, with a tentative D call TRBD2 (5 bases). CDR1 is SGHKS and CDR2 is YYEKEE in the germline V gene (reference sequence). V lost 2 bases and J 2 bases, leaving 12 bases between the germline ends. This CDR3 region has 15 residues. DNA of the CDR3: TGTGCCAGCAGCTTCTGGCGGGCCTACACAGATACGCAGTATTTT. This codes for CASSFWRAYTDTQYF.

This chain joins TRBV7-8 and TRBJ1-5, with 7 bases aligning to TRBD1. CDR3 size: 15 residues. In germline, CDR1 is SGHVS, CDR2 FQNEAQ. V trimming: 4 bases; J trimming: 4 bases; junction bases outside the gene matches: 7. CDR3 in DNA: TGTGCCAGCAGCTCAGACAGGGTATGGAATCAGCCCCAGCATTTT. Amino acids: CASSSDRVWNQPQHF. The whole variable domain, filled in from reference TRBV7-8 and TRBJ1-5, reads GAGVSQSPRYKVAKRGQDVALRCDPISGHVSLFWYQQALGQGPEFLTYFQNEAQLDKSGLPSDRFFAERPEGSVSTLKIQRTQQEDSAVYLCASSSDRVWNQPQHFGDGTRLSIL.

This sequence joins TRBV18 and TRBJ2-5; D may correspond to TRBD1 or TRBD2 (6 bases each). The ends were cut back, 3 bases at V and 7 bases at J, with 27 bases in the middle. The CDR3 covers 18 residues. Germline V gives CDR1 KGHSH, CDR2 LQKENI. As DNA, the CDR3 is TGTGCCAGCTCACCCTTGGCAGTACGGTCGGGGGCTTTGGGGACCCAGTACTTC. This translates into CASSPLAVRSGALGTQYF.

The chain has TRBV4-2 and TRBJ1-4; D is unclear. Trimming cost V 0 bases and J 0 bases, with 8 bases left between them. The CDR3 has 16 residues. Germline V gene lookup returns CDR1 LGHNA and CDR2 YNFKEQ. The CDR3 sequence is CASSQERRATNEKLFF. Here the CDR3 DNA reads TGTGCCAGCAGCCAAGAGCGCAGAGCAACTAATGAAAAACTGTTTTTT.

The chain uses TRBV29-1 and TRBJ2-1; D not resolved. The CDR3 length is 12 residues. Germline V gene lookup returns CDR1 SQVTM and CDR2 ANQGSEA. V was shortened by 0 bases and J by 12 bases, with 12 bases between the two germline ends. CDR3 DNA: TGCAGCGTTGAAGAGCGGCGCGTAAGGCAGTTCTTC. Translating gives CSVEERRVRQFF.

V and J are TRBV27 and TRBJ1-1, with D perhaps TRBD1 (6 bases). This CDR3 has 14 amino acids. V lost 6 bases to trimming and J lost 0 bases, with 11 bases between them. Germline V gene sequence: CDR1 MNHEY, CDR2 SMNVEV (reference sequence). For the CDR3, the DNA is TGTGCCAGCAGACGGGGGCCTATGAACACTGAAGCTTTCTTT. It specifies CASRRGPMNTEAFF.

The chain carries TRBV30 and TRBJ1-2; D is ambiguous. The germline V and J ends were trimmed by 4 bases and 7 bases, with 22 bases remaining between them. CDR3 length equals 15 residues. The germline CDR1 and CDR2 sequences are GTSNPN and SVGIG (reference sequence). CDR3 residues: CAWTNPQRLPSGYTF. For the CDR3, the DNA is TGTGCCTGGACCAACCCCCAGCGTCTCCCTTCTGGCTACACCTTC.

The CDR3 sequence: CASRRESTYEQYF. In DNA, the CDR3 is TGTGCCAGCAGGAGGGAATCCACCTACGAGCAGTACTTC. The chain is built from TRBV6-6 and TRBJ2-7, with a tentative D call TRBD2 (5 bases). From germline, CDR1 is MNHNY and CDR2 SVGAGI (reference sequence). The CDR3 contains 13 residues. V lost 6 bases and J 2 bases, leaving 11 bases between the germline ends.

This clone was counted only a few times. CDR3 DNA sequence: TGTGCCAGCAGCCCCCAGACAGGGATTGAAGCTTTCTTT. As protein: CASSPQTGIEAFF. This chain joins TRBV11-1 and TRBJ1-1, with TRBD1 identical over 7 bases. The CDR3 covers 13 residues. The J segment lost 7 bases and the V segment lost 5 bases, leaving 7 bases of the junction unmatched. The V gene's germline CDR1 is SGHAT and CDR2 FQDESV (reference sequence).

This chain connects TRBV10-2 to TRBJ2-3; 8 bases map to TRBD2. The CDR3 has 16 residues. The germline CDR1 and CDR2 sequences are WSHSY and SAAADI. The trim removed 3 bases at V and 1 base at J, leaving 6 bases unmatched. CDR3 region: CASSDKLADGTDTQYF. CDR3 DNA sequence: TGCGCCAGCAGTGACAAACTAGCGGACGGCACAGATACGCAGTATTTT.

The CDR3 is CASSYMGTISNQPQHF. The CDR3 DNA sequence: TGTGCCAGCAGTTATATGGGGACGATTAGCAATCAGCCCCAGCATTTT. J is TRBJ1-5 and V is TRBV6-6; tentatively, D is TRBD1 (5 bases). CDR1 and CDR2 (germline): MNHNY, SVGAGI (reference sequence). The CDR3 covers 16 residues. The V gene lost 3 bases and the J gene lost 0 bases, with 12 bases spanning the gap.

The chain uses TRBV7-6 and TRBJ1-6; no clear D. The CDR3 has 16 residues. The V end lost 4 bases, the J end lost 7 bases, and 17 bases lay between the germline ends. Germline V gene sequence: CDR1 SGHVS, CDR2 FNYEAQ. The DNA for the CDR3 is TGTGCCAGCAGCTCCGGCGCCTGGGTGGGAAATTCACCCCTCCACTTT. Translation: CASSSGAWVGNSPLHF. Full variable domain (missing parts from reference TRBV7-6 and TRBJ1-6): GAGVSQSPRYKVTKRGQDVALRCDPISGHVSLYWYRQALGQGPEFLTYFNYEAQQDKSGLPNDRFSAERPEGSISTLTIQRTEQRDSAMYRCASSSGAWVGNSPLHFGNGTRLTVT.

V gene TRBV18 combines with J gene TRBJ1-1; perhaps TRBD1 as D (6 bases). The CDR3 contains 13 residues. Deletions cut 6 bases from V and 1 base from J, with 9 bases between. Per germline, CDR1 KGHSH and CDR2 LQKENI. CDR3 nucleotide sequence: TGTGCCAGCTCCGGACAGTCGAACACTGAAGCTTTCTTT. Translating gives CASSGQSNTEAFF.

This clone was recorded a few times. The chain employs TRBV2 and TRBJ2-2, with D unclear. From germline, CDR1 is SNHLY and CDR2 FYNNEI. The ends were cut back, 9 bases at V and 3 bases at J, with 11 bases in the middle. This CDR3 contains 13 residues. The CDR3 sequence is CASEMGYTGELFF. In DNA, the CDR3 is TGTGCCAGTGAGATGGGGTACACCGGGGAGCTGTTTTTT.

This clone occurred a few times. This chain links TRBV4-2 with TRBJ2-5, with D tentatively TRBD2 (5 bases). The CDR3 is made up of 14 amino acids. Germline loops: CDR1 LGHNA, CDR2 YNFKEQ. V was cut by 0 bases and J by 5 bases, with 10 bases left in between. The CDR3 loop is CASSQEAGRETQYF. Here the CDR3 DNA reads TGTGCCAGCAGCCAAGAGGCGGGTAGGGAGACCCAGTACTTC.

This rearrangement joins TRBV6-5 to TRBJ2-1; 7 bases align to TRBD1. J gave up 8 bases and V 0 bases, and 7 bases lay outside the gene matches. Germline V gives CDR1 MNHEY, CDR2 SVGAGI. This CDR3 contains 15 residues. The CDR3 reads CASSYSGGAFHEQFF. The CDR3 DNA reads as TGTGCCAGCAGTTACTCAGGGGGCGCCTTCCATGAGCAGTTCTTC.

The chain uses TRBV7-2 and TRBJ1-1; D is undetermined. The CDR3 extends over 13 amino acids. CDR1 and CDR2 (germline): SGHTA, FQGNSA. V was pared by 1 base and J by 4 bases, with 7 bases between. CDR3 coding DNA: TGTGCCAGCAGCTTAGGGGTTAGCACTGAAGCTTTCTTT. It translates to CASSLGVSTEAFF.

Remarks on this clone: The sample has other DNA sequences that encode this CDR3 too. The chain is built from TRBV4-3 and TRBJ1-4; D gene unclear. This CDR3 contains 14 residues. CDR1 LGHNA and CDR2 YSLEER come from the germline V gene. The V end lost 1 base, the J end lost 6 bases, and 9 bases lay between the germline ends. CDR3 in DNA: TGCGCCAGCAGCCAAGGACCGGAGGATGAAAAACTGTTTTTT. It specifies CASSQGPEDEKLFF.

The rearrangement uses TRBV5-4 and TRBJ2-2; tentative D call: TRBD2 (6 bases). The V and J ends lost 9 bases and 3 bases respectively, with 24 bases between them. There are 17 residues in the CDR3. The germline CDR1 and CDR2 sequences are SGHNT and YYREEE (reference sequence). CDR3 DNA sequence: TGTGCCACCCCTGTCAGGGTCGGGGGAGTCGACACCGGGGAGCTGTTTTTT. Protein: CATPVRVGGVDTGELFF.

The chain links TRBV18 to TRBJ2-7, with a tentative D call TRBD1 (6 bases). This CDR3 comprises 14 residues. The germline CDR1 and CDR2 sequences are KGHSH and LQKENI. V lost 6 bases and J 1 base, leaving 13 bases between the germline ends. The CDR3 region has the DNA TGTGCCAGCTCCCGTCCGGGACAATCCTACGAGCAGTACTTC. Residues: CASSRPGQSYEQYF.

A remark on this clone: Other nucleotide sequences from this sample produce the same CDR3. V gene TRBV9 combines with J gene TRBJ2-3; D not resolved. With 0 bases removed from V and 3 bases from J, the gap between germline ends came to 5 bases. Germline-derived CDR1 and CDR2 are SGDLS and YYNGEE. The CDR3 runs to 13 residues. The CDR3 DNA is TGTGCCAGCAGCGTAGCACTAACAGATACGCAGTATTTT. Amino acids: CASSVALTDTQYF.

This rearrangement joins TRBV28 to TRBJ1-5; no reliable D call. This CDR3 spans 12 amino acids. V was pared by 9 bases and J by 2 bases, with 8 bases between. Germline loops: CDR1 MDHEN, CDR2 SYDVKM. The CDR3 sequence is CASQVGNQPQHF. In DNA, the CDR3 is TGTGCCAGTCAGGTGGGCAATCAGCCCCAGCATTTT. Looking up the rest from reference TRBV28 and TRBJ1-5 gives the full variable domain: DVKVTQSSRYLVKRTGEKVFLECVQDMDHENMFWYRQDPGLGLRLIYFSYDVKMKEKGDIPEGYSVSREKKERFSLILESASTNQTSMYLCASQVGNQPQHFGDGTRLSIL.

The rearrangement joins TRBV4-3 to TRBJ2-5; D is perhaps TRBD1 or TRBD2 (5 bases each). The CDR3 extends over 13 amino acids. Trimming took 4 bases from V and 1 from J, leaving 7 bases between them. CDR1 is LGHNA and CDR2 is YSLEER in the germline V gene. The DNA of the CDR3 is TGCGCCAGCAGCCGAGGGGTCCAAGAGACCCAGTACTTC. It specifies CASSRGVQETQYF.

V and J are TRBV18 and TRBJ2-1, with TRBD1 as a possible D gene (5 bases). V was trimmed by 3 bases and J by 9 bases, leaving 15 bases between them. CDR3 length: 14 amino acids. Germline V gene data show CDR1 as KGHSH and CDR2 as LQKENI. The CDR3 here is CASSPSFQGGEQFF. Here the CDR3 DNA reads TGTGCCAGCTCACCCTCTTTCCAGGGCGGTGAGCAGTTCTTC.

The V gene is TRBV19, the J gene TRBJ2-2; a possible D gene is TRBD2 (6 bases). Germline CDR1 and CDR2: LNHDA and SQIVND (reference sequence). The CDR3 runs 15 residues. V was cut by 3 bases and J by 3 bases, with 11 bases left in between. Written as DNA, the CDR3 is TGTGCCAGTAGTATCGGGGGAACTCACACCGGGGAGCTGTTTTTT. Encoded protein: CASSIGGTHTGELFF. Looking up the rest from reference TRBV19 and TRBJ2-2 gives the full variable domain: DGGITQSPKYLFRKEGQNVTLSCEQNLNHDAMYWYRQDPGQGLRLIYYSQIVNDFQKGDIAEGYSVSREKKESFPLTVTSAQKNPTAFYLCASSIGGTHTGELFFGEGSRLTVL.

This clone was recorded a few times. The chain carries TRBV7-3 and TRBJ1-2; the D is unclear. The CDR3 contains 13 residues. Germline CDR1 SGHTA, CDR2 FQGTGA. V shed 4 bases and J shed 5 bases, with 11 bases lying between them. The CDR3 spells CASSSIKEYGYTF. The CDR3 DNA reads TGTGCCAGCAGCTCAATCAAGGAATATGGCTACACCTTC. Using reference TRBV7-3 and TRBJ1-2 for the parts outside the CDR3, the full variable domain is GAGVSQTPSNKVTEKGKYVELRCDPISGHTALYWYRQSLGQGPEFLIYFQGTGAADDSGLPNDRFFAVRPEGSVSTLKIQRTERGDSAVYLCASSSIKEYGYTFGSGTRLTVV.

The chain is built from TRBV2 and TRBJ2-5; D may correspond to TRBD1 or TRBD2 (5 bases each). Germline CDR1 is SNHLY and CDR2 is FYNNEI. V was cut by 6 bases and J by 4 bases, with 9 bases left in between. CDR3 size: 12 residues. The CDR3 nucleotides read TGTGCCAGCAGGAGGGGTGGAGAGACCCAGTACTTC. Translating it yields CASRRGGETQYF.

The rearrangement links TRBV27 to TRBJ1-5; 7 nucleotides align to TRBD1. This CDR3 is 13 amino acids long. V shed 6 bases, J shed 2 bases, and the junction held 1 base outside the gene matches. Looked up from germline, CDR1 is MNHEY and CDR2 is SMNVEV (reference sequence). The CDR3 bases are TGTGCCAGCAGCGGACAGGGCAATCAGCCCCAGCATTTT. Translation gives CASSGQGNQPQHF.